One and the same sample provided the 30 T cell receptor beta chains below, sequenced in a study of neurological immune-mediated disorders. TCRdb independently ran MiXCR on the 5' RACE reads; one entry per CDR3 protein. In the table there are about 66,000 distinct CDR3 sequences, almost 4% of which are singletons. Material for sequencing was PBMCs. Receptor source: a man younger than 45 with multiple sclerosis.

This clonotype was detected many times. V gene TRBV5-1 combines with J gene TRBJ2-5; a weak D match, TRBD1 (6 bases). This CDR3 comprises 15 residues. The germline CDR1 and CDR2 sequences are SGHRS and YFSETQ. The V gene lost 4 bases and the J gene lost 4 bases, with 17 bases spanning the gap. CDR3 in amino acids: CASSPQGTRGETQYF. The CDR3 DNA reads TGCGCCAGCAGCCCCCAGGGCACCAGGGGAGAGACCCAGTACTTC. Full variable domain (outside the CDR3, taken from reference TRBV5-1 and TRBJ2-5): KAGVTQTPRYLIKTRGQQVTLSCSPISGHRSVSWYQQTPGQGLQFLFEYFSETQRNKGNFPGRFSGRQFSNSRSEMNVSTLELGDSALYLCASSPQGTRGETQYFGPGTRLLVL.

The table lists this clonotype with a few counts. This could be a read error, since a much larger clone is one nucleotide away. V gene TRBV27 combines with J gene TRBJ1-1; D not certain. The germline V gene has CDR1 MNHEY and CDR2 SMNVEV (reference sequence). The V end lost 3 bases, the J end lost 7 bases, and 12 bases lay between the germline ends. CDR3 length equals 13 residues. In DNA, the CDR3 is TGTGCCAGCAGTTTGGGAAAGAACTTTGAAGCTTTCTTT. It translates to CASSLGKNFEAFF.

This clonotype was seen a handful of times. The genes are TRBV14 and TRBJ2-6, with D perhaps given as TRBD1 or TRBD2 (5 bases each). This CDR3 is built from 19 residues. CDR1 and CDR2 from the germline V gene are SGHDN and FVKESK. Trimming removed 4 bases from V and 0 bases from J, with 19 bases in between. The CDR3 DNA is TGTGCCAGCAGCCCCTTCCTCGGGGCGGATAGCTCTGGGGCCAACGTCCTGACTTTC. Protein sequence: CASSPFLGADSSGANVLTF.

This clonotype was counted many times. The J gene is TRBJ2-1, the V gene TRBV12-3 or TRBV12-4, with 9 bases fitting TRBD1. The CDR3 contains 15 residues. V lost 6 bases and J lost 10; bases outside the gene matches: 13. The CDR3 sequence is CASRSTGGIPGEQFF. Written as DNA, the CDR3 is TGTGCCAGCAGATCTACAGGGGGCATTCCGGGCGAGCAGTTCTTC.

This clonotype was seen many times. CDR3 region: CASANGGSGEAGELFF. CDR3 nucleotides: TGTGCCAGTGCAAACGGTGGTAGCGGGGAAGCCGGGGAGCTGTTTTTT. V is TRBV6-6 and J is TRBJ2-2; the match to TRBD2 covers 8 bases. Trimming removed 9 bases from V and 6 bases from J; junction bases left unmatched: 15. Germline V CDR1 and CDR2: MNHNY, SVGAGI (reference sequence). The CDR3 length is 16 residues.

This clonotype was seen ten or more times. The gene calls are TRBV9 and TRBJ2-3, with 7 bases that match TRBD2. CDR1 SGDLS and CDR2 YYNGEE come from the germline V gene. The CDR3 consists of 15 residues. V was pared by 0 bases and J by 2 bases, with 3 bases of the junction left unmatched. The CDR3: CASSVAAGYTDTQYF. Here the CDR3 DNA reads TGTGCCAGCAGCGTAGCAGCGGGGTACACAGATACGCAGTATTTT.

This clonotype appeared many times. J is TRBJ2-3 and V is TRBV12-3 or TRBV12-4, with D maybe TRBD1 (6 bases). The CDR3 loop spans 14 amino acids. V was trimmed by 2 bases and J by 6 bases, leaving 12 bases between them. CDR3 in DNA: TGTGCCAGCAGTTTACAGGGGCCCGGGGATACGCAGTATTTT. It specifies CASSLQGPGDTQYF.

The chain uses TRBV27 and TRBJ2-7; D not certain. V lost 6 bases, J lost 1 base, and 10 bases lay in between. CDR3 length: 13 residues. CDR1 is MNHEY, CDR2 SMNVEV, per germline (reference sequence). In DNA, the CDR3 is TGTGCCAGCAGCTACGGAAAGTCCTACGAGCAGTACTTC. Encoded protein: CASSYGKSYEQYF.

The table lists this clonotype with a few counts. One end of the junction varies from germline; a read error may be responsible. The J gene is TRBJ1-6, the V gene TRBV9, with 8 positions matching TRBD1. Germline V gene sequence: CDR1 SGDLS, CDR2 YYNGEE. The CDR3 consists of 14 residues. The CDR3 here is CASSLQGEGSPLNF. The CDR3 region has the DNA TGTGCCAGCAGCCTACAGGGGGAGGGGTCACCCCTCAACTTT.

This clonotype was detected only a few times. V and J are TRBV20-1 and TRBJ2-5, with 10 bases that match TRBD2. The junction had 11 bases not matched to a gene; V was cut back by 5 bases and J by 2 bases. This CDR3 has 16 residues. Germline CDR1 is DFQATT and CDR2 is SNEGSKA (reference sequence). CDR3 region: CSAGNPRTSGQETQYF. CDR3 nucleotides: TGCAGTGCTGGAAACCCTAGGACTAGCGGACAAGAGACCCAGTACTTC.

This clonotype occurred many times. The chain combines TRBV5-1 with TRBJ1-2; tentative D call: TRBD1 (6 bases). The CDR3 is made up of 15 amino acids. Germline V gene data show CDR1 as SGHRS and CDR2 as YFSETQ. Trimming removed 0 bases at V and 4 bases at J, with 13 bases between. CDR3 nucleotide sequence: TGCGCCAGCAGCTTGGGTGACAGGAGCACCTATGGCTACACCTTC. As protein: CASSLGDRSTYGYTF.

This clonotype occurred many times. This chain joins TRBV3-1 and TRBJ2-2; D not resolved. This CDR3 contains 13 residues. Germline V gene lookup returns CDR1 LGHDT and CDR2 YNNKEL (reference sequence). Trimming shortened V by 2 bases and J by 3 bases, and 4 bases separated the two germline ends. The CDR3 DNA sequence: TGTGCCAGCAGCCAAATAGACACCGGGGAGCTGTTTTTT. Translation: CASSQIDTGELFF.

At least ten counts were recorded for this clonotype. J is TRBJ2-5 and V is TRBV5-1; possible D gene TRBD2, 5 bases. The CDR3 is 14 amino acids. CDR1 SGHRS and CDR2 YFSETQ come from the germline V gene. V shed 4 bases and J shed 4 bases, with 14 bases lying between them. CDR3 DNA: TGCGCCAGCAGCCCAAGGGAGATTTCAGAGACCCAGTACTTC. As protein: CASSPREISETQYF.

There are many counts of this clonotype. The V call is TRBV20-1, the J call TRBJ2-1; D gene unclear. In germline, CDR1 is DFQATT, CDR2 SNEGSKA (reference sequence). V lost 6 bases and J lost 0, with 15 bases in between. The CDR3 has 15 residues. The CDR3: CSAIGGKSSYNEQFF. The CDR3, as DNA: TGCAGTGCAATCGGCGGAAAGAGCTCCTACAATGAGCAGTTCTTC.

This clonotype was detected ten times or more. The chain has TRBV7-2 and TRBJ2-1; D is possibly TRBD1 (5 bases). This CDR3 is 13 amino acids long. Trimming took 4 bases from V and 6 from J, leaving 10 bases between them. Germline V lookup: CDR1 SGHTA, CDR2 FQGNSA. The chain's CDR3 is CASSSPGFNEQFF. In DNA, the CDR3 is TGTGCCAGCAGCTCCCCAGGGTTCAATGAGCAGTTCTTC.

This clonotype was recorded many times. V usage is TRBV20-1 and J usage is TRBJ1-4; D remains ambiguous. This CDR3 comprises 14 residues. Trimming removed 0 bases at V and 7 bases at J, with 12 bases between. Germline CDR1 DFQATT, CDR2 SNEGSKA (reference sequence). The CDR3 loop reads CSARDRQSGEKLFF. CDR3 DNA: TGCAGTGCTAGAGATCGGCAGTCCGGTGAAAAACTGTTTTTT.

Ten or more counts support this clonotype. The chain has TRBV4-3 and TRBJ2-3; 12 nucleotides line up with TRBD2. This CDR3 is 17 amino acids long. V shed 1 base, J shed 5 bases, and the junction held 7 bases outside the gene matches. Germline V gives CDR1 LGHNA, CDR2 YSLEER. The CDR3 coding sequence is TGCGCCAGCAGCCAAGTTACTAGCGGGGGGTTTCGAGATACGCAGTATTTT. The encoded protein is CASSQVTSGGFRDTQYF.

This clonotype has a count of ten or more. The J gene is TRBJ2-3, the V gene TRBV6-4; TRBD2 matches at 7 bases. CDR1 is MRHNA and CDR2 is SNTAGT in the germline V gene. Germline trimming cut 2 bases from V and 4 bases from J; bases unmatched to any gene: 9. The CDR3 runs to 16 residues. In DNA form, the CDR3 reads TGTGCCAGCAGTGACGGTTCGGGGGGTTCTGCAGATACGCAGTATTTT. This encodes CASSDGSGGSADTQYF.

Many counts were recorded for this clonotype. The J gene is TRBJ2-6, the V gene TRBV5-1; 7 nucleotides line up with TRBD1. Germline assignment: CDR1 SGHRS and CDR2 YFSETQ. With 7 bases clipped from V and 1 base from J, the junction kept 11 bases outside the gene matches. The CDR3 is 17 amino acids. CDR3 DNA: TGCGCCAGCTACGGATTGGGACAGAAGTCTGGGGCCAACGTCCTGACTTTC. Protein: CASYGLGQKSGANVLTF.

This clonotype was seen at least ten times. The V call is TRBV20-1, the J call TRBJ1-4; maybe TRBD1 (5 bases). This CDR3 has 13 amino acids. The V and J ends lost 3 bases and 8 bases respectively, with 13 bases between them. Germline CDR1 and CDR2: DFQATT and SNEGSKA (reference sequence). The CDR3 DNA is TGCAGTGCTAGGTCAGGGTTGGAGGAAAAACTGTTTTTT. This gives the protein CSARSGLEEKLFF.

This clonotype came up a few times. This chain links TRBV5-1 with TRBJ1-2; D remains ambiguous. The germline V gene has CDR1 SGHRS and CDR2 YFSETQ. This CDR3 contains 16 residues. The V and J ends lost 4 bases and 0 bases respectively, with 16 bases between them. CDR3: CASSRGTTIPNYGYTF. The CDR3, as DNA: TGCGCCAGCAGCCGAGGAACAACGATACCTAACTATGGCTACACCTTC.

This clonotype was recorded many times. The V gene is TRBV7-2, the J gene TRBJ2-7; D may correspond to TRBD1 or TRBD2 (5 bases each). Germline V gene sequence: CDR1 SGHTA, CDR2 FQGNSA. Trimming removed 8 bases at V and 3 bases at J, with 14 bases between. The CDR3 covers 13 residues. In nucleotides, the CDR3 is TGTGCCAGCGGCTATGGGGGTATCTACGAGCAGTACTTC. Translated: CASGYGGIYEQYF.

This clonotype was picked up many times. The gene calls are TRBV18 and TRBJ2-5; 7 bases map to TRBD2. The junction had 8 bases not matched to a gene; V was cut back by 4 bases and J by 3 bases. Looked up from germline, CDR1 is KGHSH and CDR2 is LQKENI. The CDR3 runs 15 residues. The CDR3 coding sequence is TGTGCCAGCTCACTTTTTGCGGGGGAAAAAGAGACCCAGTACTTC. Protein product: CASSLFAGEKETQYF.

This clonotype was seen at least ten times. Here the CDR3 reads CASSLVPGGSDTQYF. Here the CDR3 DNA reads TGCGCCAGCAGCTTGGTACCGGGGGGATCAGATACGCAGTATTTT. V gene TRBV5-1 combines with J gene TRBJ2-3; TRBD2 agrees at 7 bases. The CDR3 is 15 amino acids. Germline V gives CDR1 SGHRS, CDR2 YFSETQ. With 0 bases clipped from V and 4 bases from J, the junction kept 5 bases outside the gene matches.

This clonotype was recorded at least ten times. The chain couples TRBV20-1 to TRBJ2-5, with D perhaps matching TRBD2 (6 bases). Between the trimmed V and J ends, which lost 4 bases and 2 bases, there was a span of 17 bases. CDR1 and CDR2 from the germline V gene are DFQATT and SNEGSKA (reference sequence). This CDR3 has 15 residues. This CDR3 is CSAIPRWGEQETQYF. In DNA, the CDR3 is TGCAGTGCTATCCCTCGGTGGGGGGAGCAAGAGACCCAGTACTTC.

This clonotype showed up many times. This chain links TRBV11-2 with TRBJ2-5; 7 bases are a match to TRBD1. Trimming removed 6 bases from V and 1 base from J; junction bases left unmatched: 2. Germline lookup yields CDR1 SGHAT and CDR2 FQNNGV. This CDR3 spans 13 amino acids. CDR3 in amino acids: CASRNRGQETQYF. The CDR3 bases are TGTGCCAGCAGAAACAGGGGCCAAGAGACCCAGTACTTC.

This clonotype was recorded many times. The chain carries TRBV12-3 or TRBV12-4 and TRBJ2-7, with 10 nucleotides matching TRBD1. The J segment lost 3 bases and the V segment lost 7 bases, leaving 6 bases of the junction unmatched. The CDR3 spans 14 residues. The CDR3 sequence: CASTYWDRGYEQYF. CDR3 nucleotide sequence: TGTGCCAGCACCTACTGGGACAGGGGCTACGAGCAGTACTTC.

This clonotype was counted at least ten times. CDR3 in DNA: TGCGCCAGCAGCTCTAGGGGGCTCAGGTTCGACGAGCAGTACTTC. Residues: CASSSRGLRFDEQYF. This chain joins TRBV5-1 and TRBJ2-7; 7 positions match TRBD1. Losses at the gene ends were 3 bases for V and 5 bases for J; bases not matched to a gene: 11. Germline V lookup: CDR1 SGHRS, CDR2 YFSETQ. This CDR3 is built from 15 residues.

This clonotype has a count of ten or more. The V and J genes are TRBV6-2 or TRBV6-3 and TRBJ1-2; the D is unclear. The germline CDR1 and CDR2 sequences are MNHEY and SVGEGT. The V end was cut by 4 bases, the J end by 4 bases, with 7 bases between. The CDR3 is 12 residues long. The DNA for the CDR3 is TGTGCCAGCAGTTCAGAGGGCTATGGCTACACCTTC. Translation: CASSSEGYGYTF.

Ten or more counts support this clonotype. The genes are TRBV2 and TRBJ2-1, with TRBD2 as a possible D gene (5 bases). The V gene lost 2 bases and the J gene lost 6 bases, with 11 bases spanning the gap. There are 14 residues in the CDR3. Per germline, CDR1 SNHLY and CDR2 FYNNEI. CDR3 DNA: TGTGCCAGCAGTGAAAGCCTAGCTGGCAATGAGCAGTTCTTC. Protein product: CASSESLAGNEQFF.